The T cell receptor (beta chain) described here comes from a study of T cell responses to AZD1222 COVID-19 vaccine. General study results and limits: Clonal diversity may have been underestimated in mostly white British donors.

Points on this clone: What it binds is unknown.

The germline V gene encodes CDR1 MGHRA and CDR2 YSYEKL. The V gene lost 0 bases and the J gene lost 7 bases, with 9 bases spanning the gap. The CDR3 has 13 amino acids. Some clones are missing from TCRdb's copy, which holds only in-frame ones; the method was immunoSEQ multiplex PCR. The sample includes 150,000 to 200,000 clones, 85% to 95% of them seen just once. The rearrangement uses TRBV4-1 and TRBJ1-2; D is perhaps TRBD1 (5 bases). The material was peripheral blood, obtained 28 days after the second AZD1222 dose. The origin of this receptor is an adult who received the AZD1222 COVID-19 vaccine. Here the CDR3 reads CASSQDGQGGYTF. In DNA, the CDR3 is TGCGCCAGCAGCCAAGATGGCCAGGGTGGCTACACCTTC.